Below are 31 T cell receptor beta chains sequenced from a single sample in a study of shared T cell receptors in the human thymus. Generated by immunoSEQ multiplex PCR, the TCRdb table keeps only in-frame clones and is missing some. The sample comprises roughly 560,000 clones, approximately 78% of which are singletons, and more than 0.01% rests with the top ten. The sample was also reused in another study, on human thymus T cells.

The sequencing input was thymocytes. Receptors originate from a boy under two years old with a congenital heart defect.

The chain combines TRBV5-8 with TRBJ1-5; 9 nucleotides match TRBD1. Germline V gene sequence: CDR1 SGHTS, CDR2 YDEGEE. CDR3 length: 19 residues. V trimming: 4 bases; J trimming: 0 bases; junction bases outside the gene matches: 14. The CDR3 region is CASSPWGTGITDSNQPQHF. In DNA form, the CDR3 reads TGTGCCAGCAGCCCTTGGGGGACAGGGATTACCGATAGCAATCAGCCCCAGCATTTT.

The V and J genes are TRBV5-4 and TRBJ2-7, with TRBD1 matching over 7 bases. CDR1 SGHNT and CDR2 YYREEE come from the germline V gene (reference sequence). This CDR3 has 15 amino acids. Germline trimming cut 3 bases from V and 0 bases from J; bases unmatched to any gene: 6. DNA of the CDR3: TGTGCCAGCAGCTGGGAACAGGGGTACTCCTACGAGCAGTACTTC. Residues: CASSWEQGYSYEQYF.

The CDR3 DNA is TGTGCCAGCAGTGACCCCCCGACTGGCGGGAGTGTAGCCGGGGAGCTGTTTTTT. It yields the protein CASSDPPTGGSVAGELFF. V gene TRBV2 combines with J gene TRBJ2-2, with TRBD2 identical over 7 bases. Germline CDR1 SNHLY, CDR2 FYNNEI. This CDR3 contains 18 residues. V lost 3 bases and J lost 6; bases outside the gene matches: 16.

This clone appeared a single time. The rearrangement links TRBV15 to TRBJ1-1; D is undetermined. V lost 5 bases, J lost 0 bases, and 13 bases lay in between. The CDR3 extends over 15 amino acids. CDR1 and CDR2 from the germline V gene are LNHNV and YYDKDF (reference sequence). This CDR3 is CATSSSSGMNTEAFF. For the CDR3, the DNA is TGTGCCACCAGCTCAAGCTCCGGGATGAACACTGAAGCTTTCTTT.

J is TRBJ1-1 and V is TRBV5-1; D not certain. CDR3 size: 14 residues. The germline gives CDR1 SGHRS, CDR2 YFSETQ. V was trimmed by 0 bases and J by 5 bases, leaving 11 bases between them. The CDR3 DNA follows: TGCGCCAGCAGCTTGGCCTTGGGAGGTACTGAAGCTTTCTTT. Translated, it gives CASSLALGGTEAFF. Full variable domain (rest looked up from reference TRBV5-1 and TRBJ1-1): KAGVTQTPRYLIKTRGQQVTLSCSPISGHRSVSWYQQTPGQGLQFLFEYFSETQRNKGNFPGRFSGRQFSNSRSEMNVSTLELGDSALYLCASSLALGGTEAFFGQGTRLTVV.

This clone was seen a handful of times. The V gene is TRBV18, the J gene TRBJ2-7; TRBD2 aligns across 15 bases. This CDR3 contains 17 residues. Germline values: CDR1 KGHSH, CDR2 LQKENI. Losses at the gene ends were 3 bases for V and 2 bases for J; bases not matched to a gene: 5. The CDR3: CASSPGTSGRTPYEQYF. CDR3 DNA sequence: TGTGCCAGCTCACCCGGGACTAGCGGGAGGACCCCCTACGAGCAGTACTTC.

Written as DNA, the CDR3 is TGCGCCAGCAGTGAGAACGAGGTTAGCGGGAGTAATTACGAGCAGTACTTC. As protein: CASSENEVSGSNYEQYF. This chain uses TRBV10-1 with TRBJ2-7, with TRBD2 matching over 9 bases. Per the germline V gene, CDR1 is WNHNN and CDR2 is SYGVQD (reference sequence). The CDR3 runs to 17 residues. V shed 2 bases, J shed 4 bases, and the junction held 12 bases outside the gene matches.

The genes are TRBV6-5 and TRBJ2-2; 8 bases match TRBD1. V shed 6 bases, J shed 6 bases, and the junction held 9 bases outside the gene matches. The CDR3 runs 15 residues. CDR1 is MNHEY, CDR2 SVGAGI, per germline. CDR3 region: CASSPGQGQAGELFF. The CDR3 DNA sequence: TGTGCCAGCAGCCCTGGACAGGGACAGGCCGGGGAGCTGTTTTTT.

The rearrangement joins TRBV13 to TRBJ2-4; D remains ambiguous. The V gene's germline CDR1 is PRHDT and CDR2 FYEKMQ (reference sequence). This CDR3 region has 17 residues. V shed 5 bases and J shed 0 bases, with 17 bases lying between them. DNA of the CDR3: TGTGCCAGCAGCCCGCCCGTCGGTGGGCTAGCCAAAAACATTCAGTACTTC. Translation: CASSPPVGGLAKNIQYF.

This clone has just a few counts. The chain recombines TRBV27 with TRBJ2-1; weak D call: TRBD2 (6 bases). V was cut by 5 bases and J by 3 bases, with 17 bases left in between. CDR1 is MNHEY and CDR2 is SMNVEV in the germline V gene (reference sequence). CDR3 length: 16 residues. The CDR3 coding sequence is TGTGCCAGCAGTGCCTTCCCGGGGGAGTACTACAATGAGCAGTTCTTC. Translation: CASSAFPGEYYNEQFF.

This chain joins TRBV19 and TRBJ1-2; 10 bases line up with TRBD1. The CDR3 covers 15 residues. Looked up from germline, CDR1 is LNHDA and CDR2 is SQIVND (reference sequence). The V gene end was trimmed by 5 bases and the J gene end by 2 bases; junction bases not matched to a gene: 5. CDR3 in amino acids: CASSGRQGANYGYTF. DNA of the CDR3: TGTGCCAGTAGTGGTCGACAGGGGGCGAACTATGGCTACACCTTC.

The rearrangement links TRBV10-3 to TRBJ2-7; TRBD2 aligns across 8 bases. The CDR3 is 16 amino acids. Germline V gene data show CDR1 as ENHRY and CDR2 as SYGVKD. Trimming cost V 4 bases and J 3 bases; bases outside gene matches: 11. Written as DNA, the CDR3 is TGTGCCATCAGTGGCTCACTAGCGGAGGGAAACTACGAGCAGTACTTC. This translates into CAISGSLAEGNYEQYF.

The genes are TRBV29-1 and TRBJ1-1; TRBD1 aligns across 8 bases. Trimming at V came to 5 bases and at J to 1 base, leaving 9 bases not matched to a gene. CDR1 and CDR2 (germline): SQVTM, ANQGSEA. CDR3 length equals 15 residues. This CDR3 is CSVKVQGAGNTEAFF. As DNA, the CDR3 is TGCAGCGTTAAGGTCCAGGGGGCCGGGAACACTGAAGCTTTCTTT.

The chain uses TRBV5-6 and TRBJ2-2; 7 nucleotides match TRBD1. CDR1 and CDR2 (germline): SGHDT, YYEEEE. The CDR3 totals 16 residues. Trimming removed 3 bases from V and 9 bases from J; junction bases left unmatched: 14. CDR3 coding DNA: TGTGCCAGCAGCTCCGGAGAGGGTGACAGGGAAAGGGAGCTGTTTTTT. It yields the protein CASSSGEGDRERELFF.

A few counts support this clone. This chain links TRBV18 with TRBJ2-7; 9 bases map to TRBD1. J gave up 2 bases and V 6 bases, and 5 bases lay outside the gene matches. Germline V CDR1 and CDR2: KGHSH, LQKENI. The CDR3 is 14 residues long. The CDR3 spells CASSGGQGPYEQYF. The CDR3 nucleotides are TGTGCCAGCTCGGGGGGACAGGGCCCCTACGAGCAGTACTTC.

V gene TRBV18 combines with J gene TRBJ2-5; D may be TRBD2 (6 bases). Trimming took 1 base from V and 2 from J, leaving 17 bases between them. Germline lookup yields CDR1 KGHSH and CDR2 LQKENI. The CDR3 consists of 17 residues. CDR3 sequence (DNA): TGTGCCAGCTCACCACAGAGCAGCCGTGGAGGGCAAGAGACCCAGTACTTC. It is translated as CASSPQSSRGGQETQYF. Based on the CDR3 plus reference TRBV18 and TRBJ2-5, the full variable domain is NAGVMQNPRHLVRRRGQEARLRCSPMKGHSHVYWYRQLPEEGLKFMVYLQKENIIDESGMPKERFSAEFPKEGPSILRIQQVVRGDSAAYFCASSPQSSRGGQETQYFGPGTRLLVL.

The chain joins TRBV29-1 to TRBJ2-5, with D perhaps matching TRBD1 (5 bases). The V gene's germline CDR1 is SQVTM and CDR2 ANQGSEA. The V and J ends lost 7 bases and 5 bases respectively, with 20 bases between them. The CDR3 consists of 14 residues. This CDR3 reads CSGCTTGPCETQYF. CDR3 sequence (DNA): TGCAGCGGCTGCACCACAGGCCCTTGTGAGACCCAGTACTTC.

The rearrangement links TRBV27 to TRBJ2-1; 7 bases fit TRBD1. The ends lost 8 bases at V and 7 bases at J; junction bases unmatched: 11. Germline-derived CDR1 and CDR2 are MNHEY and SMNVEV (reference sequence). The CDR3 length is 14 residues. The CDR3 loop is CASFDRDLGNEQFF. The CDR3 nucleotides are TGTGCCAGCTTCGACAGGGACCTAGGGAATGAGCAGTTCTTC.

The chain has TRBV7-8 and TRBJ2-7; TRBD2 matches at 7 bases. Germline lookup yields CDR1 SGHVS and CDR2 FQNEAQ. After removal of 4 bases from V and 2 bases from J, the junction contained 20 bases not matched to a gene. The CDR3 runs 19 residues. CDR3 sequence (DNA): TGTGCCAGCAGCTCATCCCACGGGACGCGGGCGGGAGAAGCCTACGAGCAGTACTTC. This codes for CASSSSHGTRAGEAYEQYF.

This chain connects TRBV2 to TRBJ2-3, with 11 bases that match TRBD2. From germline, CDR1 is SNHLY and CDR2 FYNNEI. The CDR3 is made up of 15 amino acids. The V segment lost 6 bases and the J segment 3 bases; nucleotides outside the gene matches: 5. In DNA, the CDR3 is TGTGCCAGCAGGGGGGGACTAGCGGTTACAGATACGCAGTATTTT. Encoded protein: CASRGGLAVTDTQYF.

The V call is TRBV6-1, the J call TRBJ2-5, with TRBD2 matching over 9 bases. The CDR3 runs 13 residues. Per the germline V gene, CDR1 is MNHNS and CDR2 is SASEGT. Germline trimming cut 4 bases from V and 9 bases from J; bases unmatched to any gene: 6. Here the CDR3 DNA reads TGTGCCAGCAGTGTCGGTAGCGGGAGAGCCCAGTACTTC. It codes for CASSVGSGRAQYF.

The chain is built from TRBV4-3 and TRBJ2-6; 7 nucleotides agree with TRBD1. The CDR3 length is 18 residues. The germline gives CDR1 LGHNA, CDR2 YSLEER. J lost 0 bases, V lost 4 bases, and 9 bases had no gene match. CDR3 in amino acids: CASSRRQGSVSGANVLTF. The CDR3 DNA reads TGCGCCAGCAGCCGTCGACAGGGTAGTGTCTCTGGGGCCAACGTCCTGACTTTC.

The chain recombines TRBV9 with TRBJ2-1; tentative D call: TRBD2 (5 bases). Germline V CDR1 and CDR2: SGDLS, YYNGEE. V gave up 0 bases and J gave up 3 bases, with 22 bases separating them. CDR3 length equals 19 residues. The CDR3 DNA is TGTGCCAGCAGCGTAGAGTCCGACCCCGAGGAGAGGGACTACAATGAGCAGTTCTTC. Its translation is CASSVESDPEERDYNEQFF.

The chain uses TRBV6-5 and TRBJ2-7; 8 bases are shared with TRBD2. The CDR3 sequence is 13 residues long. Trimming took 6 bases from V and 6 from J; bases not matched to a gene: 7. The germline V gene encodes CDR1 MNHEY and CDR2 SVGAGI. DNA of the CDR3: TGTGCCAGCAGCCCCGGGACTAGGGCCGAGCAGTACTTC. This gives the protein CASSPGTRAEQYF.

This chain links TRBV5-1 with TRBJ2-7; 7 positions agree with TRBD2. In germline, CDR1 is SGHRS, CDR2 YFSETQ. V gave up 2 bases and J gave up 0 bases; unmatched junction bases: 2. The CDR3 is 14 amino acids. The chain's CDR3 is CASSLLATSYEQYF. In DNA form, the CDR3 reads TGCGCCAGCAGCTTACTAGCGACCTCCTACGAGCAGTACTTC.

The rearrangement links TRBV27 to TRBJ1-2, with D possibly TRBD1 on 6 matching bases. Trimming removed 6 bases from V and 8 bases from J, with 16 bases in between. The length of the CDR3 is 13 residues. Germline V lookup: CDR1 MNHEY, CDR2 SMNVEV (reference sequence). The CDR3 reads CASSRSTGWGYTF. The CDR3 coding sequence is TGTGCCAGCAGCCGCTCGACAGGATGGGGCTACACCTTC.

The chain joins TRBV11-3 to TRBJ2-1, with D hard to call. The germline V gene has CDR1 SGHNT and CDR2 YENEEA. Trimming left V 2 bases short and J 4 bases short, with 15 bases between. This CDR3 is 16 amino acids long. For the CDR3, the DNA is TGTGCCAGCAGCTTAAATAGCTCGTATCTATACAATGAGCAGTTCTTC. Translated: CASSLNSSYLYNEQFF.

This clone was seen more than once but under ten times. A junction end diverges from the germline sequence, so it may reflect a read error. The V gene is TRBV6-5, the J gene TRBJ2-5, with a possible D match to TRBD2 (5 bases). Germline CDR1 MNHEY, CDR2 SVGAGI. This CDR3 region has 13 residues. The DNA of the CDR3 is TGTGCCAGCAGTTTGGCGGGCCAAAAGACCCAGTACTTC. Amino acid sequence: CASSLAGQKTQYF.

The rearrangement joins TRBV27 to TRBJ2-5, with 12 bases aligning to TRBD2. V dropped 6 bases and J dropped 5; count of bases not matched to a gene: 7. The germline V gene encodes CDR1 MNHEY and CDR2 SMNVEV (reference sequence). This CDR3 is 15 amino acids long. CDR3 sequence (DNA): TGTGCCAGCAGCTCGACTAGCGGGAGAGGGGAGACCCAGTACTTC. This translates into CASSSTSGRGETQYF.

V is TRBV4-3 and J is TRBJ1-4; 9 nucleotides line up with TRBD1. The junction had 11 bases not matched to a gene; V was cut back by 5 bases and J by 7 bases. The CDR3 loop spans 16 amino acids. In germline, CDR1 is LGHNA, CDR2 YSLEER. CDR3 sequence: CASSTQGGQGCEKLFF. The CDR3 DNA is TGCGCCAGCAGCACACAAGGGGGACAGGGTTGTGAAAAACTGTTTTTT.

This clone came up a few times. Here the CDR3 reads CASRRDSRRSTNEKLFF. Here the CDR3 DNA reads TGTGCAAGTCGCCGGGACAGTCGAAGGTCAACTAATGAAAAACTGTTTTTT. The chain links TRBV12-2 to TRBJ1-4; the table's D call of TRBD1 was not tested on the DNA. TRBV12-2 is a documented pseudogene. The CDR3 totals 17 residues.